This TCR beta chain was sequenced for a study of T-cell reconstitution after alpha-beta-depleted transplantation in children. CDR1 SEHNR and CDR2 FQNEAQ come from the germline V gene (reference sequence). The CDR3 runs to 13 residues. Trimming removed 5 bases at V and 6 bases at J, with 12 bases between. This sample's TCRbeta library carried unique molecular identifier barcodes. TCRdb independently ran MiXCR on the PCR reads; one entry per CDR3 protein. The repertoire holds approximately 390,000 distinct CDR3 sequences, with approximately 11% as singletons. The sequence was obtained from a human donor who donated a stem cell graft to a child with acute myeloid leukemia. V is TRBV7-9 and J is TRBJ2-3; tentative D call: TRBD2 (7 bases). The specimen comprised PBMCs from the stem cell graft donor, sampled from the stem cell graft. The CDR3 loop is CASSGAGADTQYF. The CDR3 nucleotides are TGTGCCAGCAGCGGCGCGGGGGCGGATACGCAGTATTTT.